The sample holds one count of the clone carrying this T cell receptor beta chain. PCR employed 60 Vbeta and 13 Jbeta primers. Measured with immunoSEQ multiplex PCR; TCRdb has only the in-frame clones, and not every one. Altogether 150,000 or so clones are present, around 78% being singletons, with the ten largest covering approximately 1.6%. These data originate in a study of cytomegalovirus exposure and HLA in healthy donors. The receptor's source is a woman aged 18-30 years in good health and CMV-seronegative. Source material: PBMCs.

The CDR3 DNA sequence: TGTGCCAGCTCCCCCGAGGAGCGTTCACCCCTCCACTTT. Encoded protein: CASSPEERSPLHF. The gene calls are TRBV18 and TRBJ1-6; D call uncertain. The CDR3 runs to 13 residues. Germline CDR1 KGHSH, CDR2 LQKENI. The V end was cut by 6 bases, the J end by 9 bases, with 12 bases between. Full variable domain (missing parts from reference TRBV18 and TRBJ1-6): NAGVMQNPRHLVRRRGQEARLRCSPMKGHSHVYWYRQLPEEGLKFMVYLQKENIIDESGMPKERFSAEFPKEGPSILRIQQVVRGDSAAYFCASSPEERSPLHFGNGTRLTVT.